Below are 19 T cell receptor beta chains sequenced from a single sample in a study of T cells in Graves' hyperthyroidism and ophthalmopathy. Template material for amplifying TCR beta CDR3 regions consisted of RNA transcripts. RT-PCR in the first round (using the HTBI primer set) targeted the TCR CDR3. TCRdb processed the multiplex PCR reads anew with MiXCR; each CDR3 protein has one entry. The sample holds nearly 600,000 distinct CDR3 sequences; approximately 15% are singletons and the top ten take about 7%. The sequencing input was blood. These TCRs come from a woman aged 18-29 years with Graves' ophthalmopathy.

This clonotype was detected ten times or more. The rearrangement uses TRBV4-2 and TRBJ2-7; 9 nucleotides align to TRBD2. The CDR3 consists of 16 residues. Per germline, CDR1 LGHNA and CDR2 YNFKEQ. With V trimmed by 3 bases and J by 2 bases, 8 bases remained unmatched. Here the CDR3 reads CASSQELAGSAYEQYF. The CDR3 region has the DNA TGTGCCAGCAGCCAGGAGCTAGCGGGAAGTGCCTACGAGCAGTACTTC.

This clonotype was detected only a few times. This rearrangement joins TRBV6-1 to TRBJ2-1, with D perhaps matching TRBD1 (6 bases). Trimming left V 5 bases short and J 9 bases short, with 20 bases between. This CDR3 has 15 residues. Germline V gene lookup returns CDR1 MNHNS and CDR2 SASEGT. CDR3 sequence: CASSLWGPSEGEQFF. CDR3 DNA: TGTGCCAGCAGTCTCTGGGGGCCTTCGGAAGGTGAGCAGTTCTTC.

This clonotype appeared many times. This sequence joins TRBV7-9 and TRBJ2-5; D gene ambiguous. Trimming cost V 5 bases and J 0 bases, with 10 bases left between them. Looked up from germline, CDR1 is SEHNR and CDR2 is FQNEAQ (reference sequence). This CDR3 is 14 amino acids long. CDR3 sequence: CASSPPGYQETQYF. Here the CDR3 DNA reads TGTGCCAGCAGCCCCCCAGGTTACCAAGAGACCCAGTACTTC.

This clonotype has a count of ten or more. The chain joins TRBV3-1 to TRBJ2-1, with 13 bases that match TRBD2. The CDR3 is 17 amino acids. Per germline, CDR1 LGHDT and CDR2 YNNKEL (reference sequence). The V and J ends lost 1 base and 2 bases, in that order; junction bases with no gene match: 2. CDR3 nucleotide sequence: TGTGCCAGCAGCCAAGTGGGACTAGCGGGAACCTACAATGAGCAGTTCTTC. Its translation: CASSQVGLAGTYNEQFF.

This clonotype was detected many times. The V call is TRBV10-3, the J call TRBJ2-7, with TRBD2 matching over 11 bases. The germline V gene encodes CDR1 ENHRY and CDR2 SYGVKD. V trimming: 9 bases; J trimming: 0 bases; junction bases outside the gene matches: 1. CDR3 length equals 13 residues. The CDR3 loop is CAMTSGASYEQYF. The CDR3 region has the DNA TGTGCCATGACTAGCGGGGCCTCCTACGAGCAGTACTTC.

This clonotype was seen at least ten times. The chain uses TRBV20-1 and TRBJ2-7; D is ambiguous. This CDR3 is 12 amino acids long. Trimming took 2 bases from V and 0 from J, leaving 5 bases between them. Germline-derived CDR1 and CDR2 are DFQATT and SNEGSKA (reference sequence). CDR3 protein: CSARWDSYEQYF. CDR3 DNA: TGCAGTGCTAGATGGGACTCCTACGAGCAGTACTTC.

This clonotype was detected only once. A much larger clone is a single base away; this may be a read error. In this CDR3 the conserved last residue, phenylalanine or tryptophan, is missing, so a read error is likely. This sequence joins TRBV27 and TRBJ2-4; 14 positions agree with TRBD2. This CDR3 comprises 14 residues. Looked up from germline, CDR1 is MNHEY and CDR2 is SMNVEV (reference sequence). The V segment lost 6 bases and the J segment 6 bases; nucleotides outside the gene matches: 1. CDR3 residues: CASRGTSGRNIQYV. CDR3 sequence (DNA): TGTGCCAGCAGGGGGACTAGCGGGAGAAACATTCAGTACGTC.

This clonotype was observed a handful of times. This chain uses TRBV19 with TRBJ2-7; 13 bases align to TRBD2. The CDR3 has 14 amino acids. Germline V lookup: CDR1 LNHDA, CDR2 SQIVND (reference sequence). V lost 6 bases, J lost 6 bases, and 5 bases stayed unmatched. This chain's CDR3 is CASSTSGRAIEQYF. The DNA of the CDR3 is TGTGCCAGTAGCACTAGCGGGAGGGCGATCGAGCAGTACTTC.

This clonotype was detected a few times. The chain's CDR3 is CASSPQAGVIHEQYF. DNA of the CDR3: TGCGCCAGCAGCCCTCAGGCGGGAGTTATCCACGAGCAGTACTTC. This chain uses TRBV5-1 with TRBJ2-7; 7 bases map to TRBD2. With V trimmed by 4 bases and J by 5 bases, 12 bases remained unmatched. Germline assignment: CDR1 SGHRS and CDR2 YFSETQ. The CDR3 consists of 15 residues.

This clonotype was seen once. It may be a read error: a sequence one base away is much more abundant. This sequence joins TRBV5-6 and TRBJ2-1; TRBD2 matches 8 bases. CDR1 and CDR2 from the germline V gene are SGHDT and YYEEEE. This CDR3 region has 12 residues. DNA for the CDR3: TGTGCCAGCACCTCGGCGGGGGGTGAGCAGTCCTTC. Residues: CASTSAGGEQSF.

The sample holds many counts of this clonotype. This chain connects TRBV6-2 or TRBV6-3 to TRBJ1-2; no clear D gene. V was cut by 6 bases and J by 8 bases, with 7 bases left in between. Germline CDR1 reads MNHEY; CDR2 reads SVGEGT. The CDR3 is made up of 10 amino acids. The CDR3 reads CASSGGGYTF. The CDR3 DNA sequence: TGTGCCAGCAGCGGAGGCGGCTACACCTTC.

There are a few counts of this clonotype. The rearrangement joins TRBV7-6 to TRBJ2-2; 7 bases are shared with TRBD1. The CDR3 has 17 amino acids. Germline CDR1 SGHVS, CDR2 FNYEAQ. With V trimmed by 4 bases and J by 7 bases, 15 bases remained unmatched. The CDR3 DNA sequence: TGTGCCAGCAGCTATTGGATACAGGGGTCGTTGGTCGGGGAGCTGTTTTTT. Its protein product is CASSYWIQGSLVGELFF.

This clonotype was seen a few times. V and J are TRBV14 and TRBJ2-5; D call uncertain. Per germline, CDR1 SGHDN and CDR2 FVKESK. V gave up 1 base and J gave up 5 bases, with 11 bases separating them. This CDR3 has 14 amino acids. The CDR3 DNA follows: TGTGCCAGCAGCCAAGGCAGGAGCCCCGAGACCCAGTACTTC. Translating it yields CASSQGRSPETQYF.

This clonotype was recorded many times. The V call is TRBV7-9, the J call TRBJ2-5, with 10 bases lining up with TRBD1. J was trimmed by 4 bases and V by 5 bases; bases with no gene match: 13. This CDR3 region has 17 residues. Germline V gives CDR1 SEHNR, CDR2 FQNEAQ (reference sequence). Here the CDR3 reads CASSEKGRTGGRETQYF. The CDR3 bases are TGTGCCAGCAGCGAGAAGGGTCGGACAGGGGGGAGAGAGACCCAGTACTTC.

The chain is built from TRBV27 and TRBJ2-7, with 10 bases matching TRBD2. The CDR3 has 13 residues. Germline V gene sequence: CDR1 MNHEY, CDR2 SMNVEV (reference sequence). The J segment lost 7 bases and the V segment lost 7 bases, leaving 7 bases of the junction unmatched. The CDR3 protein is CASTKLAGTEQYF. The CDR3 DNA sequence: TGTGCCAGCACAAAACTAGCGGGAACAGAGCAGTACTTC.

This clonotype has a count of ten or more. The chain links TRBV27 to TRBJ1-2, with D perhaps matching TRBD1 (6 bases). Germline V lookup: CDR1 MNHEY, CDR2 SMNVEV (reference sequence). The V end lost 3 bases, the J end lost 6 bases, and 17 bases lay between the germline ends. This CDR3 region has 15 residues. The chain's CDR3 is CASSLITGTKDGYTF. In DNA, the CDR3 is TGTGCCAGCAGTTTGATTACCGGGACAAAGGATGGCTACACCTTC.

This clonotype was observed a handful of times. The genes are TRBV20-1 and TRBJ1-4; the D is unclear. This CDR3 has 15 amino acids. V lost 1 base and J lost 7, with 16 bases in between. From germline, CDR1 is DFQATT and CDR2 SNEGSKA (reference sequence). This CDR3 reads CSARGAGGYGEKLFF. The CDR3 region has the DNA TGCAGTGCTAGAGGGGCTGGAGGATATGGTGAAAAACTGTTTTTT.

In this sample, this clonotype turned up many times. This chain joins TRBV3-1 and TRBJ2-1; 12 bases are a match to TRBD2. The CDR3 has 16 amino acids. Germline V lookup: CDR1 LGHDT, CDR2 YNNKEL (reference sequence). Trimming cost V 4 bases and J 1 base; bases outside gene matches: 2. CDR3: CASSRGLAGSYNEQFF. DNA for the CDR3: TGTGCCAGCAGCCGAGGACTAGCGGGATCCTACAATGAGCAGTTCTTC.

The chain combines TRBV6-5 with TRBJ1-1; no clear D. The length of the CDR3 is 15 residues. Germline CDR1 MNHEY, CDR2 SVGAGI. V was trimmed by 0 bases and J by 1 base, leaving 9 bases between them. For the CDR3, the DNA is TGTGCCAGCAGTTACTCGCCCCTGGAGAACACTGAAGCTTTCTTT. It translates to CASSYSPLENTEAFF.